This passage covers 27 T cell receptor beta chains from one sample sequenced in a study of cytomegalovirus exposure and HLA in healthy donors. PCR was performed using 60 Vbeta and 13 Jbeta primers. Sequencing used immunoSEQ multiplex PCR; TCRdb keeps in-frame clones, though not all of them. The data contain tens of thousands of clones, about 80% of them singletons. Material: PBMCs. The receptors derive from a man aged 55 to 70 in good health and CMV-seropositive.

The rearrangement joins TRBV2 to TRBJ2-7, with D possibly matching TRBD1 (5 bases). Germline V gene lookup returns CDR1 SNHLY and CDR2 FYNNEI. The CDR3 loop spans 12 amino acids. V was trimmed by 5 bases and J by 3 bases, leaving 8 bases between them. CDR3 protein: CASSFDSYEQYF. The CDR3 DNA follows: TGTGCCAGCAGTTTTGACAGCTACGAGCAGTACTTC.

The CDR3 DNA sequence: TGTGCCAGCAGCTCTCAGCCGGGGGATGAGCAGTTCTTC. Its translation is CASSSQPGDEQFF. The chain links TRBV7-8 to TRBJ2-1; tentative D call: TRBD2 (6 bases). Germline V gives CDR1 SGHVS, CDR2 FQNEAQ. The V gene lost 4 bases and the J gene lost 8 bases, with 12 bases spanning the gap. CDR3 length: 13 residues.

CDR3 coding DNA: TGTGCCAGCAGTTACTCCTTCCAGGAGCCCCAGCATTTT. Protein: CASSYSFQEPQHF. The rearrangement joins TRBV6-5 to TRBJ1-5; no clear D. This CDR3 spans 13 amino acids. Looked up from germline, CDR1 is MNHEY and CDR2 is SVGAGI. Trimming pared 0 bases from V and 8 bases from J, leaving 8 bases between.

The V call is TRBV2, the J call TRBJ2-3; 12 bases match TRBD2. Germline CDR1 and CDR2: SNHLY and FYNNEI. With V trimmed by 6 bases and J by 4 bases, 8 bases remained unmatched. The length of the CDR3 is 16 residues. CDR3 protein: CASSLAGGLVADTQYF. The CDR3 coding sequence is TGTGCCAGCAGCCTAGCGGGGGGGCTCGTGGCAGATACGCAGTATTTT.

There are a few counts of this clone. This chain joins TRBV5-1 and TRBJ2-3; 9 bases fit TRBD2. Looked up from germline, CDR1 is SGHRS and CDR2 is YFSETQ. Trimming cost V 0 bases and J 3 bases; bases outside gene matches: 2. The CDR3 extends over 15 amino acids. DNA of the CDR3: TGCGCCAGCAGCTTGGGGCTAGCGGGGACAGATACGCAGTATTTT. This encodes CASSLGLAGTDTQYF.

This chain joins TRBV7-9 and TRBJ2-1, with 8 bases identical to TRBD2. V was clipped by 1 base and J by 5 bases; unmatched bases: 4. The CDR3 spans 15 residues. Germline CDR1 is SEHNR and CDR2 is FQNEAQ (reference sequence). The CDR3 is CASSLVSGTNNEQFF. The CDR3 nucleotides read TGTGCCAGCAGCTTAGTTAGCGGGACTAACAATGAGCAGTTCTTC.

The genes are TRBV7-9 and TRBJ1-5; no reliable D call. This CDR3 region has 12 residues. Between the trimmed V and J ends, which lost 5 bases and 15 bases, there was a span of 17 bases. Germline loops: CDR1 SEHNR, CDR2 FQNEAQ (reference sequence). For the CDR3, the DNA is TGTGCCAGCAGCAAGCGGGAAGGTCCGACGCATTTT. It codes for CASSKREGPTHF. The complete variable domain, with remaining parts taken from reference TRBV7-9 and TRBJ1-5, reads DTGVSQNPRHKITKRGQNVTFRCDPISEHNRLYWYRQTLGQGPEFLTYFQNEAQLEKSRLLSDRFSAERPKGSFSTLEIQRTEQGDSAMYLCASSKREGPTHFGDGTRLSIL.

The gene calls are TRBV5-6 and TRBJ2-2; D unclear. V dropped 1 base and J dropped 2 bases, with 6 bases sitting between them. From germline, CDR1 is SGHDT and CDR2 YYEEEE. The CDR3 is made up of 14 amino acids. The CDR3 DNA reads TGTGCCAGCAGCTTGCGAGAAAACACCGGGGAGCTGTTTTTT. This codes for CASSLRENTGELFF.

The chain couples TRBV5-6 to TRBJ2-3; 10 bases are a match to TRBD1. The trim removed 4 bases at V and 5 bases at J, leaving 1 base unmatched. The germline gives CDR1 SGHDT, CDR2 YYEEEE. The CDR3 has 13 residues. The chain's CDR3 is CASSRDRGDTQYF. The CDR3 nucleotides read TGTGCCAGCAGCCGGGACAGGGGAGATACGCAGTATTTT.

The chain has TRBV9 and TRBJ1-2; 9 bases fit TRBD1. Per the germline V gene, CDR1 is SGDLS and CDR2 is YYNGEE. The trim removed 0 bases at V and 8 bases at J, leaving 5 bases unmatched. This CDR3 contains 14 residues. In DNA, the CDR3 is TGTGCCAGCAGCGTAGGGACAGGGGCTATGGGCTACACCTTC. This encodes CASSVGTGAMGYTF.

CDR3: CASSKRTDVYTF. As DNA, the CDR3 is TGTGCCAGCAGTAAACGGACAGATGTCTACACCTTC. J is TRBJ1-2 and V is TRBV6-5; perhaps TRBD1 as D (6 bases). V was trimmed by 5 bases and J by 10 bases, leaving 14 bases between them. In germline, CDR1 is MNHEY, CDR2 SVGAGI. The CDR3 covers 12 residues.

This clone was seen only a few times. The rearrangement joins TRBV6-1 to TRBJ1-4; 7 bases fit TRBD1. The CDR3 has 14 amino acids. Germline-derived CDR1 and CDR2 are MNHNS and SASEGT. V lost 5 bases, J lost 8 bases, and 8 bases stayed unmatched. The CDR3 loop is CASSFSDRTEKLFF. Here the CDR3 DNA reads TGTGCCAGCAGTTTCTCGGACAGGACCGAAAAACTGTTTTTT.

The V gene is TRBV18, the J gene TRBJ2-7; a possible D gene is TRBD2 (7 bases). Trimming took 1 base from V and 1 from J, leaving 20 bases between them. The CDR3 is 18 amino acids. Germline assignment: CDR1 KGHSH and CDR2 LQKENI. CDR3 region: CASSPLEGGAIGSYEQYF. In nucleotides, the CDR3 is TGTGCCAGCTCACCACTAGAGGGGGGGGCCATCGGGTCCTACGAGCAGTACTTC.

This clone was detected only a few times. The rearrangement links TRBV5-4 to TRBJ2-1; a weak D match, TRBD1 (6 bases). From germline, CDR1 is SGHNT and CDR2 YYREEE (reference sequence). Trimming took off 5 bases at V and 4 bases at J, with 16 bases between the two ends. CDR3 length: 15 residues. The CDR3 DNA sequence: TGTGCCAGCAGACACCGGGACAACTCTTACAATGAGCAGTTCTTC. Translation gives CASRHRDNSYNEQFF.

A few counts support this clone. The chain carries TRBV6-5 and TRBJ1-3, with unresolved D. Germline CDR1 MNHEY, CDR2 SVGAGI. There are 15 residues in the CDR3. Trimming took off 8 bases at V and 1 base at J, with 15 bases between the two ends. In nucleotides, the CDR3 is TGTGCCAGCGCCGCCTTACTGACTTCTGGAAACACCATATATTTT. Its protein is CASAALLTSGNTIYF.

The chain uses TRBV5-4 and TRBJ2-3; 7 nucleotides line up with TRBD2. The CDR3 is 16 amino acids. Germline V gene sequence: CDR1 SGHNT, CDR2 YYREEE (reference sequence). Unmatched junction bases numbered 12, after V lost 5 bases and J lost 3 bases. The CDR3 DNA reads TGTGCCAGCAGGCCTAGGGGCGGGGGAGAGACAGATACGCAGTATTTT. Its translation: CASRPRGGGETDTQYF.

The J gene is TRBJ2-1, the V gene TRBV9; D call uncertain. V was shortened by 3 bases and J by 7 bases, with 8 bases between the two germline ends. CDR1 SGDLS and CDR2 YYNGEE come from the germline V gene. This CDR3 has 12 amino acids. Here the CDR3 reads CASSGLWNEQFF. CDR3 DNA: TGTGCCAGCAGCGGACTGTGGAATGAGCAGTTCTTC.

The chain employs TRBV2 and TRBJ2-2, with D maybe TRBD1 (6 bases). CDR1 and CDR2 from the germline V gene are SNHLY and FYNNEI. This CDR3 region has 15 residues. V was clipped by 10 bases and J by 1 base, with 16 bases between them. The CDR3 DNA reads TGTGCCATCGAGGAAGAGGGACAGAACACCGGGGAGCTGTTTTTT. The encoded protein is CAIEEEGQNTGELFF.

V is TRBV4-1 and J is TRBJ2-3; 7 nucleotides align to TRBD2. This CDR3 is 15 amino acids long. Germline lookup yields CDR1 MGHRA and CDR2 YSYEKL. The J segment lost 0 bases and the V segment lost 4 bases, leaving 4 bases of the junction unmatched. In DNA form, the CDR3 reads TGCGCCAGCAGCCGGGAGGGGCGAAGCACAGATACGCAGTATTTT. Amino acids: CASSREGRSTDTQYF.

V is TRBV11-3 and J is TRBJ2-3; D gene ambiguous. V lost 4 bases to trimming and J lost 1 base, with 3 bases between them. Germline loops: CDR1 SGHNT, CDR2 YENEEA. There are 12 residues in the CDR3. CDR3 protein: CASSSRTDTQYF. In DNA, the CDR3 is TGTGCCAGCAGCTCTCGCACAGATACGCAGTATTTT.

With regard to this clone: This specimen includes other DNA sequences encoding the same CDR3. The chain recombines TRBV5-1 with TRBJ2-5; D is unclear. Germline CDR1 reads SGHRS; CDR2 reads YFSETQ. The CDR3 totals 15 residues. V was cut by 4 bases and J by 2 bases, with 15 bases left in between. The CDR3 is CASSKQTNLQETQYF. The CDR3 coding sequence is TGCGCCAGCAGCAAACAGACAAACCTACAAGAGACCCAGTACTTC.

The rearrangement uses TRBV27 and TRBJ2-2; D gene unclear. Germline CDR1 MNHEY, CDR2 SMNVEV (reference sequence). The CDR3 runs to 14 residues. Trimming left V 4 bases short and J 2 bases short, with 8 bases between. The CDR3 spells CASSWALNTGELFF. The CDR3 DNA reads as TGTGCCAGCAGTTGGGCTCTTAACACCGGGGAGCTGTTTTTT.

The chain couples TRBV5-5 to TRBJ2-7, with 8 bases identical to TRBD1. Germline V lookup: CDR1 SGHKS, CDR2 YYEKEE (reference sequence). CDR3 length: 15 residues. After removal of 4 bases from V and 1 base from J, the junction contained 7 bases not matched to a gene. CDR3 sequence (DNA): TGTGCCAGCAGCCCGGGACAGGCTCTTTCCTACGAGCAGTACTTC. It encodes CASSPGQALSYEQYF.

This clone was recorded a few times. The DNA for the CDR3 is TGTGCCAGTAGTCTGGACAGCCTCTATCAGCCCCAGCATTTT. It encodes CASSLDSLYQPQHF. This chain connects TRBV19 to TRBJ1-5; a possible D gene is TRBD1 (6 bases). The length of the CDR3 is 14 residues. The germline V gene encodes CDR1 LNHDA and CDR2 SQIVND (reference sequence). V was trimmed by 5 bases and J by 5 bases, leaving 13 bases between them.

The rearrangement uses TRBV11-2 and TRBJ1-2, with D perhaps TRBD1 (5 bases). Between the trimmed V and J ends, which lost 1 base and 5 bases, there was a span of 8 bases. The CDR3 is 13 residues long. Per germline, CDR1 SGHAT and CDR2 FQNNGV. DNA of the CDR3: TGTGCCAGCAGCTTAGGGGGGGTTTATGGCTACACCTTC. This sequence encodes CASSLGGVYGYTF.

Comments on this clone: One junction end does not reproduce the germline sequence, and a read error may be involved. The chain combines TRBV7-9 with TRBJ2-7, with 8 bases lining up with TRBD1. This CDR3 is 15 amino acids long. Germline V gives CDR1 SEHNR, CDR2 FQNEAQ (reference sequence). In DNA, the CDR3 is TGTTCCAGCAGCTTCGGAGGACAGGGCTCCTACGAGCAGTACTTC. This sequence encodes CSSSFGGQGSYEQYF. The whole variable domain, filled in from reference TRBV7-9 and TRBJ2-7, reads DTGVSQNPRHKITKRGQNVTFRCDPISEHNRLYWYRQTLGQGPEFLTYFQNEAQLEKSRLLSDRFSAERPKGSFSTLEIQRTEQGDSAMYLCSSSFGGQGSYEQYFGPGTRLTVT.

Regarding this clone: The CDR3 ends on some other residue instead of the conserved phenylalanine or tryptophan, so this is likely a read error. The rearrangement joins TRBV7-2 to TRBJ2-4; 8 bases line up with TRBD1. Per the germline V gene, CDR1 is SGHTA and CDR2 is FQGNSA. The CDR3 extends over 15 amino acids. Trimming removed 5 bases from V and 3 bases from J; junction bases left unmatched: 6. The CDR3 is CASSPGGAGKNIQYV. CDR3 DNA sequence: TGTGCCAGCAGCCCAGGGGGCGCGGGCAAAAACATTCAGTACGTC.